These 22 T cell receptor beta chains share one sample of origin, sequenced in a study of blood T cell repertoires in COVID-19. TCRdb's copy holds only in-frame clones and misses some; the assay was immunoSEQ multiplex PCR. Among over 250,000 clones listed, around 89% were seen once. Sequencing was done on a sample of peripheral blood. These receptor sequences come from a woman aged 60-75 years with acute or convalescent COVID-19.

This chain connects TRBV18 to TRBJ2-7; a possible D gene is TRBD1 (6 bases). V was cut by 1 base and J by 4 bases, with 29 bases left in between. The CDR3 runs to 20 residues. The germline gives CDR1 KGHSH, CDR2 LQKENI. The CDR3 nucleotides read TGTGCCAGCTCACCACAGGGACACTTGAGGACGCATGGTCGATCTTACGAGCAGTACTTC. Protein product: CASSPQGHLRTHGRSYEQYF.

The V call is TRBV9, the J call TRBJ2-5, with TRBD2 matching over 8 bases. The CDR3 spans 15 residues. Trimming at V came to 0 bases and at J to 5 bases, leaving 6 bases not matched to a gene. Germline V gene data show CDR1 as SGDLS and CDR2 as YYNGEE. The chain's CDR3 is CASSVASGPGETQYF. In DNA, the CDR3 is TGTGCCAGCAGCGTAGCTAGCGGGCCGGGCGAGACCCAGTACTTC. The full variable domain, in which reference TRBV9 and TRBJ2-5 provide the parts outside the CDR3, is DSGVTQTPKHLITATGQRVTLRCSPRSGDLSVYWYQQSLDQGLQFLIQYYNGEERAKGNILERFSAQQFPDLHSELNLSSLELGDSALYFCASSVASGPGETQYFGPGTRLLVL.

This clone showed up just a few times. The chain carries TRBV14 and TRBJ1-1; D remains unclear. The CDR3 has 13 residues. Trimming removed 4 bases from V and 1 base from J, with 7 bases in between. Looked up from germline, CDR1 is SGHDN and CDR2 is FVKESK. The CDR3: CASSRYGNTEAFF. CDR3 nucleotides: TGTGCCAGCAGCCGATACGGGAACACTGAAGCTTTCTTT.

The genes are TRBV5-8 and TRBJ2-7; 10 nucleotides match TRBD1. The CDR3 is 15 amino acids. The J segment lost 3 bases and the V segment lost 4 bases, leaving 7 bases of the junction unmatched. Germline V gene sequence: CDR1 SGHTS, CDR2 YDEGEE. The CDR3 loop reads CASSRQTGGLYEQYF. As DNA, the CDR3 is TGTGCCAGCAGCCGCCAGACAGGGGGCCTCTACGAGCAGTACTTC.

A remark on this clone: The identical CDR3 is also encoded by other nucleotide sequences in the sample. The rearrangement links TRBV7-8 to TRBJ1-1; D not certain. V was pared by 1 base and J by 1 base, with 19 bases between. Per the germline V gene, CDR1 is SGHVS and CDR2 is FQNEAQ. This CDR3 spans 18 amino acids. For the CDR3, the DNA is TGTGCCAGCAGCTTAGTTCTTGATTATAAAAGAGAGAACACTGAAGCTTTCTTT. As protein: CASSLVLDYKRENTEAFF. Complete variable domain (other parts from reference TRBV7-8 and TRBJ1-1): GAGVSQSPRYKVAKRGQDVALRCDPISGHVSLFWYQQALGQGPEFLTYFQNEAQLDKSGLPSDRFFAERPEGSVSTLKIQRTQQEDSAVYLCASSLVLDYKRENTEAFFGQGTRLTVV.

This clone has only one observation. The chain couples TRBV28 to TRBJ1-2; D not certain. Between the trimmed V and J ends, which lost 7 bases and 8 bases, there was a span of 11 bases. CDR1 and CDR2 from the germline V gene are MDHEN and SYDVKM. This CDR3 has 11 amino acids. CDR3 loop: CASTDREGYTF. The CDR3 coding sequence is TGTGCCAGCACTGATAGGGAGGGCTACACCTTC.

The chain couples TRBV7-8 to TRBJ2-3; 8 nucleotides match TRBD1. Germline V gives CDR1 SGHVS, CDR2 FQNEAQ. The CDR3 runs 14 residues. The ends lost 3 bases at V and 2 bases at J; junction bases unmatched: 1. DNA for the CDR3: TGTGCCAGCAGCTTGGGACAGGACACAGATACGCAGTATTTT. Amino acid sequence: CASSLGQDTDTQYF.

The chain couples TRBV28 to TRBJ2-1; 9 bases are a match to TRBD2. The V and J ends lost 6 bases and 4 bases, in that order; junction bases with no gene match: 10. The CDR3 is made up of 16 amino acids. Germline CDR1 MDHEN, CDR2 SYDVKM. CDR3 region: CASRTASGDPYNEQFF. Here the CDR3 DNA reads TGTGCCAGCAGGACCGCTAGCGGGGACCCGTACAATGAGCAGTTCTTC. Full variable domain (rest looked up from reference TRBV28 and TRBJ2-1): DVKVTQSSRYLVKRTGEKVFLECVQDMDHENMFWYRQDPGLGLRLIYFSYDVKMKEKGDIPEGYSVSREKKERFSLILESASTNQTSMYLCASRTASGDPYNEQFFGPGTRLTVL.

The V and J genes are TRBV10-2 and TRBJ1-6, with D maybe TRBD1 (6 bases). Germline CDR1 WSHSY, CDR2 SAAADI. V gave up 3 bases and J gave up 9 bases, with 12 bases separating them. The CDR3 extends over 14 amino acids. CDR3 coding DNA: TGCGCCAGCAGTGAAAGGCAGGGGAGTTCACCCCTCCACTTT. This encodes CASSERQGSSPLHF.

The chain combines TRBV19 with TRBJ1-2; D possibly corresponds to TRBD1 (6 bases). In germline, CDR1 is LNHDA, CDR2 SQIVND (reference sequence). The CDR3 loop spans 14 amino acids. Trimming took off 6 bases at V and 8 bases at J, with 19 bases between the two ends. In nucleotides, the CDR3 is TGTGCCAGTAGCAGACAGGTTTCCTCGGAGGGCTACACCTTC. Translating it yields CASSRQVSSEGYTF.

The chain links TRBV7-3 to TRBJ1-2, with 7 bases fitting TRBD1. V lost 4 bases to trimming and J lost 0 bases; unmatched junction nucleotides: 5. Germline loops: CDR1 SGHTA, CDR2 FQGTGA. The CDR3 is 15 residues long. DNA of the CDR3: TGTGCCAGCAGCTCGGGACAGCCCTCTAACTATGGCTACACCTTC. Translated, it gives CASSSGQPSNYGYTF.

The chain joins TRBV9 to TRBJ2-5; 9 bases match TRBD2. The length of the CDR3 is 16 residues. CDR1 SGDLS and CDR2 YYNGEE come from the germline V gene. V gave up 0 bases and J gave up 2 bases; unmatched junction bases: 5. The CDR3 DNA reads as TGTGCCAGCAGCGTAGCGGGGCTAGCGGGGCAAGAGACCCAGTACTTC. It yields the protein CASSVAGLAGQETQYF.

V is TRBV27 and J is TRBJ1-5; TRBD1 aligns across 7 bases. Germline trimming cut 6 bases from V and 5 bases from J; bases unmatched to any gene: 7. CDR1 MNHEY and CDR2 SMNVEV come from the germline V gene (reference sequence). CDR3 length: 14 amino acids. CDR3 in DNA: TGTGCCAGCAGACAAACAGGGGCTCATCAGCCCCAGCATTTT. Protein: CASRQTGAHQPQHF.

V gene TRBV3-1 (or the pseudogene TRBV3-2) combines with J gene TRBJ2-2; TRBD1 matches at 9 bases. V dropped 3 bases and J dropped 5; count of bases not matched to a gene: 7. The CDR3 sequence is 16 residues long. The germline CDR1 and CDR2 sequences are LGHDT and YNNKEL (reference sequence). This CDR3 is CASSHRQGVETGELFF. CDR3 nucleotides: TGTGCCAGCAGCCATAGACAGGGGGTGGAAACCGGGGAGCTGTTTTTT.

The chain carries TRBV10-3 and TRBJ1-5, with TRBD1 matching over 9 bases. The germline CDR1 and CDR2 sequences are ENHRY and SYGVKD. The V gene end was trimmed by 4 bases and the J gene end by 3 bases; junction bases not matched to a gene: 4. The CDR3 sequence is 15 residues long. CDR3 region: CAISAGQGNNQPQHF. Here the CDR3 DNA reads TGTGCCATCAGTGCGGGACAGGGCAACAATCAGCCCCAGCATTTT.

This clone was detected once. Other DNA sequences in this sample translate to the same CDR3. The chain joins TRBV4-3 to TRBJ1-6, with no clear D. The CDR3 has 17 amino acids. V lost 0 bases and J lost 0, with 9 bases in between. Germline-derived CDR1 and CDR2 are LGHNA and YSLEER. This chain's CDR3 is CASSQDHLSSYNSPLHF. The CDR3 DNA reads TGCGCCAGCAGCCAAGATCACTTAAGCTCCTATAATTCACCCCTCCACTTT.

The rearrangement links TRBV6-6 to TRBJ2-7; 8 bases match TRBD1. The CDR3 is made up of 14 amino acids. V lost 1 base, J lost 2 bases, and 1 base stayed unmatched. Germline V gene sequence: CDR1 MNHNY, CDR2 SVGAGI (reference sequence). DNA for the CDR3: TGTGCCAGCAGTTACTTACAGGGGGCCTACGAGCAGTACTTC. Translating it yields CASSYLQGAYEQYF.

The rearrangement joins TRBV12-5 to TRBJ2-1, with D uncertain. Trimming took off 7 bases at V and 1 base at J, with 5 bases between the two ends. Germline CDR1 LGHNT, CDR2 FRNRAP. The CDR3 runs 12 residues. CDR3 region: CASALSYNEQFF. Here the CDR3 DNA reads TGTGCTAGTGCCTTATCCTACAATGAGCAGTTCTTC.

The J gene is TRBJ2-5, the V gene TRBV5-4; 10 bases map to TRBD2. J was trimmed by 4 bases and V by 3 bases; bases with no gene match: 6. Germline lookup yields CDR1 SGHNT and CDR2 YYREEE (reference sequence). The CDR3 length is 15 residues. For the CDR3, the DNA is TGTGCCAGCAGCTCCGAGCGGGAGGGGCGAGAGACCCAGTACTTC. Its protein product is CASSSEREGRETQYF.

The chain employs TRBV5-4 and TRBJ2-1, with D possibly being TRBD2 (7 bases). The CDR3 runs 15 residues. Germline values: CDR1 SGHNT, CDR2 YYREEE (reference sequence). V lost 1 base and J 1 base, leaving 9 bases between the germline ends. CDR3 sequence: CASSLRGASYNEQFF. DNA of the CDR3: TGTGCCAGCAGCTTGCGGGGGGCGTCCTACAATGAGCAGTTCTTC.

The rearrangement uses TRBV5-4 and TRBJ2-1; tentative D call: TRBD1 (6 bases). The germline CDR1 and CDR2 sequences are SGHNT and YYREEE (reference sequence). The V end lost 4 bases, the J end lost 8 bases, and 19 bases lay between the germline ends. CDR3 length: 15 residues. The CDR3 region is CASSPVTGRDDEQFF. CDR3 in DNA: TGTGCCAGCAGCCCTGTTACAGGGCGAGATGATGAGCAGTTCTTC.

This chain connects TRBV5-8 to TRBJ1-1, with D possibly TRBD1 on 6 matching bases. The germline V gene has CDR1 SGHTS and CDR2 YDEGEE. Trimming cost V 3 bases and J 1 base, with 10 bases left between them. This CDR3 contains 14 residues. The chain's CDR3 is CASSSQGGNTEAFF. CDR3 DNA sequence: TGTGCCAGCAGCTCCCAAGGGGGGAACACTGAAGCTTTCTTT.